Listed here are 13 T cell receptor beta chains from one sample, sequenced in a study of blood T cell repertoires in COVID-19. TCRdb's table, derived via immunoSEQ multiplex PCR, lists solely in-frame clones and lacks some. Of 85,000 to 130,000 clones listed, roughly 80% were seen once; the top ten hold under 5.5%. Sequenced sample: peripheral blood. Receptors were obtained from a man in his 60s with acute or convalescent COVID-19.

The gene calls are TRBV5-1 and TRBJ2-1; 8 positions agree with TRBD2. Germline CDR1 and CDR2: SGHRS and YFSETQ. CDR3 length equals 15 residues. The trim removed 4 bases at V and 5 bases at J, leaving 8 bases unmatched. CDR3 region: CASSARLASNNEQFF. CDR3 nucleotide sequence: TGCGCCAGCAGCGCGAGACTAGCGAGTAACAATGAGCAGTTCTTC.

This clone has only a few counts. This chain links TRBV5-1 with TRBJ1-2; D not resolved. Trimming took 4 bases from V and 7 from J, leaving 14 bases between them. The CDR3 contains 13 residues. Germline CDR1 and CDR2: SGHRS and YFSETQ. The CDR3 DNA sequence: TGCGCCAGCAGCCCCACGGGGAATGTTGGCTACACCTTC. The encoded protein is CASSPTGNVGYTF.

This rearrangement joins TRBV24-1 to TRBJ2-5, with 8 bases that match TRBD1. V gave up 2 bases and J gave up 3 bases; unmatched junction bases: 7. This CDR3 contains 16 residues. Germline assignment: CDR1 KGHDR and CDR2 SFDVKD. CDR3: CATSDSTQDREETQYF. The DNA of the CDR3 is TGTGCCACCAGTGATTCGACCCAGGACAGGGAAGAGACCCAGTACTTC.

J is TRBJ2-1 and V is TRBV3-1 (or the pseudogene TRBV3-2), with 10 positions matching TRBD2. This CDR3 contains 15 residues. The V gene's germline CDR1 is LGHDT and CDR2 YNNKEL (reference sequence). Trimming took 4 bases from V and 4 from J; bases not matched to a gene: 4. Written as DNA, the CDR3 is TGTGCCAGCAGCCCAACTAGCGGGATTTACAATGAGCAGTTCTTC. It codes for CASSPTSGIYNEQFF.

The chain's CDR3 is CASSQGSAGLRGEQFF. CDR3 DNA sequence: TGTGCCAGCAGCCAAGGATCAGCGGGCCTACGGGGTGAGCAGTTCTTC. The V and J genes are TRBV3-1 (or the pseudogene TRBV3-2) and TRBJ2-1, with a possible D match to TRBD2 (6 bases). V was clipped by 1 base and J by 9 bases, with 19 bases between them. Germline-derived CDR1 and CDR2 are LGHDT and YNNKEL (reference sequence). The CDR3 loop spans 16 amino acids.

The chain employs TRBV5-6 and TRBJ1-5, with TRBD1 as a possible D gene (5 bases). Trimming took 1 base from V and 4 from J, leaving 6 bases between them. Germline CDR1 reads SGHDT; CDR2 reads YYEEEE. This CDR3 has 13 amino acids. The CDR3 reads CASSLTGNQPQHF. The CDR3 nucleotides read TGTGCCAGCAGCTTGACAGGAAATCAGCCCCAGCATTTT.

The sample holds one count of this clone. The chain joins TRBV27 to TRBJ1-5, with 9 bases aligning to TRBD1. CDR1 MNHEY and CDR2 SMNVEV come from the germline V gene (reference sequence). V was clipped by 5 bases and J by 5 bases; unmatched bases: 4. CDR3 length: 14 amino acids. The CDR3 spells CASSPGTGYQPQHF. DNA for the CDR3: TGTGCCAGCAGTCCGGGGACAGGGTATCAGCCCCAGCATTTT.

The CDR3 sequence: CASSLDQGGQYF. The DNA of the CDR3 is TGTGCCAGCAGCTTGGATCAGGGAGGGCAGTACTTC. This chain uses TRBV5-6 with TRBJ2-7; a possible D gene is TRBD2 (6 bases). The CDR3 sequence is 12 residues long. Per the germline V gene, CDR1 is SGHDT and CDR2 is YYEEEE. Deletions cut 0 bases from V and 9 bases from J, with 10 bases between.

CDR3 amino acids: CASSQAPGYGYGYTF. DNA for the CDR3: TGTGCCAGCAGCCAAGCGCCCGGGTATGGCTATGGCTACACCTTC. The rearrangement joins TRBV3-1 (or the pseudogene TRBV3-2) to TRBJ1-2; no definite D call. This CDR3 contains 15 residues. The germline gives CDR1 LGHDT, CDR2 YNNKEL (reference sequence). V was shortened by 1 base and J by 4 bases, with 13 bases between the two germline ends.

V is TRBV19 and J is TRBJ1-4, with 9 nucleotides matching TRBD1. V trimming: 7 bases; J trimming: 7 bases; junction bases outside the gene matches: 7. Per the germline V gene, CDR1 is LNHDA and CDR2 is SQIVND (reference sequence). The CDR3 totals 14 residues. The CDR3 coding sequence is TGTGCCAGTAAAAATTACAGGGGGCCTGAAAAACTGTTTTTT. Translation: CASKNYRGPEKLFF.

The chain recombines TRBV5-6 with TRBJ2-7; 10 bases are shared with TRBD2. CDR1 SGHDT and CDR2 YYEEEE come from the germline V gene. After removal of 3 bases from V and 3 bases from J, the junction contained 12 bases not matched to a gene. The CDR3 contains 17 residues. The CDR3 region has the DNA TGTGCCAGCAGCTCGGTGAGGACTAGCGGACCTCACTACGAGCAGTACTTC. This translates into CASSSVRTSGPHYEQYF.

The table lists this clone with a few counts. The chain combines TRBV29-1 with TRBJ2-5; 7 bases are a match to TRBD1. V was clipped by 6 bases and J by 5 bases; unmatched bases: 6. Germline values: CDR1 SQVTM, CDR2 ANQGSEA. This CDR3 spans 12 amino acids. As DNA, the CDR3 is TGCAGCGTCTCGGACAGGATGGAGACCCAGTACTTC. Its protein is CSVSDRMETQYF.

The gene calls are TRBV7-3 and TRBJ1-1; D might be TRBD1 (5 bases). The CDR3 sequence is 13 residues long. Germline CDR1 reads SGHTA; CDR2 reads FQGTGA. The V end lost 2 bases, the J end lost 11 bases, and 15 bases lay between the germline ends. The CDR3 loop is CASSLSGGSEAFF. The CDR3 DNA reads TGTGCCAGCAGCTTATCGGGGGGGAGTGAGGCTTTCTTT.